The clone carrying this T cell receptor beta chain came up a few times. Its antigen is not known. Sorted cell numbers of roughly 20,000 to 1,100,000, with 10%, 30% or 50% RNA, served as input for naive CD8 libraries. Sorted naive CD8 T cells were those defined as CD8+CD4-CCR7+CD45RA+. The CDR3 covers 14 residues. The germline V and J ends were trimmed by 2 bases and 5 bases, with 15 bases remaining between them. Germline assignment: CDR1 DFQATT and CDR2 SNEGSKA (reference sequence). From the PCR reads, TCRdb called clonotypes with MiXCR, one entry per CDR3 protein. The sample lists just under 650,000 distinct CDR3 sequences; 15% to 20% were seen once. This sample was taken from a study of molecular identifiers for immune sequencing clone quantification. Findings of the study overall: It was shown that clones above 20 RNA copies held over 97% of effector molecules, but under 1% in naive cells.

Sequences were obtained from naive CD8+ T cells from blood, with Jurkat cell RNA spiked in. This sample's subset: FACS-sorted CD8+CD4-CCR7+CD45RA+ naive T cells. The chain carries TRBV20-1 and TRBJ2-5; no clear D. The receptor was isolated from a human donor in good health. Some libraries in this study had Jurkat cell RNA spiked in. The CDR3 loop is CSARFPADSETQYF. CDR3 DNA: TGCAGTGCTAGATTCCCGGCGGATTCGGAGACCCAGTACTTC.